A single sample gave rise to the 24 T cell receptor beta chains below, sequenced in a study of shared T cell receptors in the human thymus. Some clones are missing from TCRdb's copy, which holds only in-frame ones; the method was immunoSEQ multiplex PCR. Here the sample spans about 660,000 clones, around 89% being singletons. This sample was also put to use in a study of human thymus T cells.

The sample was thymocytes. These receptors were collected from a boy younger than two with a congenital heart defect.

This chain joins TRBV7-2 and TRBJ2-7; perhaps TRBD2 as D (6 bases). This CDR3 comprises 13 residues. Germline V CDR1 and CDR2: SGHTA, FQGNSA. V lost 1 base, J lost 9 bases, and 13 bases lay in between. The CDR3 is CASSLGQVGGQYF. As DNA, the CDR3 is TGTGCCAGCAGCTTAGGCCAGGTCGGGGGGCAGTACTTC.

The chain uses TRBV4-3 and TRBJ2-7, with D maybe TRBD2 (6 bases). V was shortened by 4 bases and J by 0 bases, with 16 bases between the two germline ends. This CDR3 has 16 residues. Germline CDR1 reads LGHNA; CDR2 reads YSLEER. The CDR3 region is CASSLKTGGSSYEQYF. CDR3 DNA sequence: TGCGCCAGCAGCCTAAAGACCGGGGGTTCCTCCTACGAGCAGTACTTC.

This clone turned up a few times. CDR3: CASSLRQGNQPQHF. Written as DNA, the CDR3 is TGTGCCAGCAGCTTAAGACAAGGCAATCAGCCCCAGCATTTT. The rearrangement links TRBV5-8 to TRBJ1-5; no clear D gene. The CDR3 is 14 amino acids. Germline V CDR1 and CDR2: SGHTS, YDEGEE. V was trimmed by 2 bases and J by 2 bases, leaving 8 bases between them. Supplemented by reference TRBV5-8 and TRBJ1-5, the full variable domain reads EAGVTQSPTHLIKTRGQQATLRCSPISGHTSVYWYQQALGLGLQFLLWYDEGEERNRGNFPPRFSGRQFPNYSSELNVNALELEDSALYLCASSLRQGNQPQHFGDGTRLSIL.

The CDR3 sequence is CASIATASTSGRPTDTQYF. CDR3 in DNA: TGTGCCAGCATCGCTACCGCCTCGACTAGCGGGAGGCCCACAGATACGCAGTATTTT. The chain is built from TRBV11-2 and TRBJ2-3; 13 bases map to TRBD2. In germline, CDR1 is SGHAT, CDR2 FQNNGV. V gave up 7 bases and J gave up 2 bases; unmatched junction bases: 15. The CDR3 sequence is 19 residues long.

The chain couples TRBV4-1 to TRBJ2-2; 10 nucleotides agree with TRBD1. V lost 4 bases to trimming and J lost 6 bases; unmatched junction nucleotides: 8. CDR3 length: 16 residues. Germline CDR1 reads MGHRA; CDR2 reads YSYEKL. The CDR3 region has the DNA TGCGCCAGCAGCCTCTCCGGGACAGGGGTCCCCGGGGAGCTGTTTTTT. It translates to CASSLSGTGVPGELFF.

This chain links TRBV12-5 with TRBJ2-7, with D maybe TRBD1 (5 bases). Germline CDR1 is LGHNT and CDR2 is FRNRAP. Trimming cost V 4 bases and J 2 bases, with 21 bases left between them. This CDR3 contains 17 residues. The CDR3 protein is CASGSPLRQGFAYEQYF. CDR3 sequence (DNA): TGTGCTAGTGGTTCCCCATTGAGGCAGGGCTTCGCCTACGAGCAGTACTTC. Full variable domain (outside the CDR3, taken from reference TRBV12-5 and TRBJ2-7): DARVTQTPRHKVTEMGQEVTMRCQPILGHNTVFWYRQTMMQGLELLAYFRNRAPLDDSGMPKDRFSAEMPDATLATLKIQPSEPRDSAVYFCASGSPLRQGFAYEQYFGPGTRLTVT.

The chain combines TRBV10-1 with TRBJ2-2; TRBD2 might be the D (5 bases). The ends were cut back, 4 bases at V and 0 bases at J, with 15 bases in the middle. The CDR3 is made up of 17 amino acids. Germline-derived CDR1 and CDR2 are WNHNN and SYGVQD (reference sequence). CDR3 in amino acids: CASSVSGYRANTGELFF. CDR3 in DNA: TGCGCCAGCAGTGTCAGCGGATATCGGGCGAACACCGGGGAGCTGTTTTTT.

The rearrangement links TRBV27 to TRBJ2-1; 9 positions agree with TRBD1. CDR1 is MNHEY, CDR2 SMNVEV, per germline (reference sequence). The CDR3 covers 16 residues. J was trimmed by 8 bases and V by 6 bases; bases with no gene match: 14. The CDR3 sequence: CASRPRQGGQGDEQFF. DNA for the CDR3: TGTGCCAGCAGGCCCCGCCAGGGGGGACAGGGCGATGAGCAGTTCTTC.

V is TRBV4-3 and J is TRBJ1-3, with D maybe TRBD1 (6 bases). CDR3 length equals 16 residues. Trimming left V 0 bases short and J 4 bases short, with 13 bases between. Germline lookup yields CDR1 LGHNA and CDR2 YSLEER. The CDR3: CASSQERHRAGNTIYF. The CDR3 DNA sequence: TGCGCCAGCAGCCAAGAGAGGCACAGGGCCGGAAACACCATATATTTT.

V is TRBV27 and J is TRBJ2-3, with 7 bases that match TRBD2. Germline V gene sequence: CDR1 MNHEY, CDR2 SMNVEV (reference sequence). The J segment lost 3 bases and the V segment lost 2 bases, leaving 11 bases of the junction unmatched. This CDR3 contains 17 residues. This chain's CDR3 is CASSLRRGGSRTDTQYF. In DNA, the CDR3 is TGTGCCAGCAGTTTACGGCGTGGCGGGAGTAGGACAGATACGCAGTATTTT.

The gene calls are TRBV6-1 and TRBJ2-7; 12 bases agree with TRBD1. Germline loops: CDR1 MNHNS, CDR2 SASEGT. The CDR3 is 14 amino acids. The trim removed 8 bases at V and 3 bases at J, leaving 5 bases unmatched. The DNA for the CDR3 is TGTGCCAGCGGGGACAGGGGGCGGAACTACGAGCAGTACTTC. Protein: CASGDRGRNYEQYF.

The rearrangement uses TRBV7-9 and TRBJ2-1; 10 bases are shared with TRBD2. Germline V gives CDR1 SEHNR, CDR2 FQNEAQ (reference sequence). V lost 7 bases, J lost 5 bases, and 17 bases stayed unmatched. The CDR3 is 18 amino acids. For the CDR3, the DNA is TGTGCCAGCACCGCACCGGCGGGGCGGACTAGCGGCCACAATGAGCAGTTCTTC. Its protein is CASTAPAGRTSGHNEQFF.

The chain links TRBV7-2 to TRBJ2-6; D gene ambiguous. Trimming removed 4 bases from V and 0 bases from J, with 16 bases in between. Germline CDR1 and CDR2: SGHTA and FQGNSA. The length of the CDR3 is 18 residues. The CDR3 protein is CASSSVPGPHSGANVLTF. The CDR3 DNA is TGTGCCAGCAGCTCGGTGCCAGGCCCCCACTCTGGGGCCAACGTCCTGACTTTC. Looking up the rest from reference TRBV7-2 and TRBJ2-6 gives the full variable domain: GAGVSQSPSNKVTEKGKDVELRCDPISGHTALYWYRQSLGQGLEFLIYFQGNSAPDKSGLPSDRFSAERTGGSVSTLTIQRTQQEDSAVYLCASSSVPGPHSGANVLTFGAGSRLTVL.

The chain uses TRBV14 and TRBJ2-5; the match to TRBD2 covers 7 bases. Germline loops: CDR1 SGHDN, CDR2 FVKESK. The CDR3 runs to 18 residues. J gave up 3 bases and V 0 bases, and 13 bases lay outside the gene matches. CDR3 residues: CASSQEMGGGKGKETQYF. The CDR3 nucleotides are TGTGCCAGCAGCCAAGAAATGGGCGGGGGAAAGGGGAAAGAGACCCAGTACTTC.

This chain links TRBV5-1 with TRBJ2-1, with 14 bases fitting TRBD2. Losses at the gene ends were 3 bases for V and 8 bases for J; bases not matched to a gene: 19. CDR1 SGHRS and CDR2 YFSETQ come from the germline V gene. The CDR3 has 20 amino acids. DNA of the CDR3: TGCGCCAGCAGCTACACGGGGACAAACCCGGGACTAGCGGGAGAATATGAGCAGTTCTTC. Its translation is CASSYTGTNPGLAGEYEQFF.

J is TRBJ1-2 and V is TRBV4-3; 11 nucleotides line up with TRBD1. This CDR3 is 19 amino acids long. The trim removed 0 bases at V and 0 bases at J, leaving 9 bases unmatched. Germline lookup yields CDR1 LGHNA and CDR2 YSLEER. Written as DNA, the CDR3 is TGCGCCAGCAGCCAAGATAGGGGACAGGGGGAGTTGGCTAACTATGGCTACACCTTC. As protein: CASSQDRGQGELANYGYTF.

This clone was detected once. This chain connects TRBV27 to TRBJ2-7; 7 bases line up with TRBD1. This CDR3 contains 13 residues. The germline V gene encodes CDR1 MNHEY and CDR2 SMNVEV (reference sequence). The ends lost 0 bases at V and 9 bases at J; junction bases unmatched: 5. The CDR3, as DNA: TGTGCCAGCAGTTTATCCGTCCGACAGGGGCAGTACTTC. This sequence encodes CASSLSVRQGQYF.

This clone was observed a single time. This rearrangement joins TRBV18 to TRBJ2-1; D call uncertain. Germline values: CDR1 KGHSH, CDR2 LQKENI. CDR3 length: 15 residues. Trimming removed 3 bases at V and 2 bases at J, with 11 bases between. The CDR3 protein is CASSPTRNPYNEQFF. Written as DNA, the CDR3 is TGTGCCAGCTCACCCACGAGGAACCCCTACAATGAGCAGTTCTTC.

The genes are TRBV21-1 and TRBJ1-3; the D call TRBD1 from the table was never checked on the DNA. TRBV21-1 is annotated as a pseudogene. There are 16 residues in the CDR3. CDR3 amino acids: CASSRTGGLKGNTIYF. The CDR3 region has the DNA TGTGCCAGCTCTCGGACAGGGGGCTTGAAAGGAAACACCATATATTTT.

V usage is TRBV4-1 and J usage is TRBJ1-5; tentative D call: TRBD1 (5 bases). Trimming stripped 5 bases from V and 4 bases from J, with 15 bases between. The germline V gene has CDR1 MGHRA and CDR2 YSYEKL. CDR3 length equals 15 residues. CDR3 DNA: TGCGCCAGCAGCGTGAGCCGGACACCTAATCAGCCCCAGCATTTT. It encodes CASSVSRTPNQPQHF.

The chain recombines TRBV5-1 with TRBJ2-1, with 9 bases matching TRBD1. Germline CDR1 is SGHRS and CDR2 is YFSETQ. The length of the CDR3 is 18 residues. Unmatched junction bases numbered 14, after V lost 5 bases and J lost 2 bases. The CDR3 bases are TGCGCCAGCAGATCAGACCCGATGGGACAGGGTGCCTACAATGAGCAGTTCTTC. This encodes CASRSDPMGQGAYNEQFF.

The V gene is TRBV28, the J gene TRBJ2-3; 14 bases agree with TRBD2. Germline V lookup: CDR1 MDHEN, CDR2 SYDVKM. J was trimmed by 7 bases and V by 6 bases; bases with no gene match: 12. This CDR3 has 17 residues. CDR3 nucleotide sequence: TGTGCCAGCAGCCCTAGGCCCAGGACTAGCGGGAGGCATACGCAGTATTTT. It is translated as CASSPRPRTSGRHTQYF.

The rearrangement joins TRBV20-1 to TRBJ2-1; D is undetermined. Germline V lookup: CDR1 DFQATT, CDR2 SNEGSKA (reference sequence). V lost 0 bases, J lost 12 bases, and 9 bases lay in between. The CDR3 loop spans 11 amino acids. Here the CDR3 DNA reads TGCAGTGCTAGAGATAGCAGAGGGCAGTTCTTC. It is translated as CSARDSRGQFF.

The chain uses TRBV7-2 and TRBJ2-5; TRBD1 agrees at 8 bases. The J call may be incorrect, as the DNA end agrees better with TRBJ2-7. The germline gives CDR1 SGHTA, CDR2 FQGNSA. The CDR3 covers 17 residues. CDR3 amino acids: CASSPSQDRAHPYEQYF. The CDR3 region has the DNA TGTGCCAGCAGCCCGAGTCAGGACAGGGCCCATCCTTACGAGCAGTACTTC.